A selection of T cell receptor beta chains follows, all from one sample in a study of shared clonotypes between healthy human individuals. Profiling relied on immunoSEQ multiplex PCR, and the TCRdb table lists in-frame clones only, not all of them. The table records more than 1.2 million clones, just under 99% of them present only once. The sample consisted of naive CD4+ T cells sorted from blood. The origin of the receptors is a man aged 30 to 45 in good health. CDR3s include the opening cysteine and the closing phenylalanine or tryptophan. D genes are given only for firm matches. Expanded clones are given a class, and other clones once, few, many or no size at all.

d_call	v_call	clone_size	j_call	cdr3_nt	cdr3_aa
TRBD1	TRBV6-6	NA	TRBJ2-7	TGTGCCAGCAGTTACAGTCGGGACAGGGGCAACGAGCAGTACTTC	CASSYSRDRGNEQYF
TRBD1	TRBV13	NA	TRBJ1-5	TGTGCCAGCAGCTTAAGTAGGGGACAGGGGATTAGCAATCAGCCCCAGCATTTT	CASSLSRGQGISNQPQHF
NA	TRBV10-3	NA	TRBJ1-4	TGTGCCATCAGTGAGCCTCAGGGGATGCCTCAAAAACTGTTTTTT	CAISEPQGMPQKLFF
NA	TRBV19	NA	TRBJ1-2	TGTGCCAGTAGTATCTGGAGGGCGGTCGACTATGGCTACACCTTC	CASSIWRAVDYGYTF
NA	TRBV7-8	NA	TRBJ2-7	TGTGCCAGCAGCATAAACAGGGACTCCTACGAGCAGTACTTC	CASSINRDSYEQYF
TRBD1	TRBV25-1	NA	TRBJ2-7	TGTGCCAGCAGTGAAGGGACAGTTGGCTCCTACGAGCAGTACTTC	CASSEGTVGSYEQYF
NA	TRBV7-3	NA	TRBJ2-1	TGTGCCAGCAGCTCCCGGGAATACAATGAGCAGTTCTTC	CASSSREYNEQFF
TRBD1	TRBV25-1	NA	TRBJ2-1	TGTGCCAGCATGGGAGCCGCCGACAGGGGCCATGAGCAGTTCTTC	CASMGAADRGHEQFF
NA	TRBV9	once	TRBJ2-1	TGTGCCAGCAGCGTAGCCCCTTCTCATGGCGATGAGCAGTTCTTC	CASSVAPSHGDEQFF
NA	TRBV29-1	NA	TRBJ2-5	TGCAGCGTTGGGGCCCTGGCTGAGACCCAGTACTTC	CSVGALAETQYF
TRBD1	TRBV14	NA	TRBJ2-1	TGTGCCAGCAGCGCCCGGGACAGGGACTACAATGAGCAGTTCTTC	CASSARDRDYNEQFF
TRBD2	TRBV11-2	once	TRBJ2-7	TGTGCCAGCAGCTTATTGGGACTAGCGGGCTACGAGCAGTACTTC	CASSLLGLAGYEQYF
TRBD2	TRBV29-1	NA	TRBJ2-1	TGCAGCGTGGGTGGGGCCCTGACTAGCGGGAGGGCCGTCTGGAATGAGCAGTTCTTC	CSVGGALTSGRAVWNEQFF
NA	TRBV19	NA	TRBJ2-3	TGTGCCAGTAGTGGATACCTAGTGGGCACAGATACGCAGTATTTT	CASSGYLVGTDTQYF
TRBD2	TRBV11-3	NA	TRBJ2-3	TGTGCCAGCAGCTTAGGGACTAGTCTAGGTGCGGATACGCAGTATTTT	CASSLGTSLGADTQYF
TRBD1	TRBV7-2	NA	TRBJ1-1	TGTGCCAGCAGCTCACGGGACAGGGGGGAACAAACTGAAGCTTTCTTT	CASSSRDRGEQTEAFF
TRBD1	TRBV4-3	NA	TRBJ1-4	TGCGCCAGCAGCCAAGGTAACTGGCGACAGGGAGCAACTAATGAAAAACTGTTTTTT	CASSQGNWRQGATNEKLFF
TRBD1	TRBV11-2	once	TRBJ2-7	TGTGCCAGCAGCCACTATCGGGACAGCTACGAGCAGTACTTC	CASSHYRDSYEQYF
NA	TRBV29-1	NA	TRBJ1-1	TGCAGCGTGGACACAGGAATTGACACTGAAGCTTTCTTT	CSVDTGIDTEAFF
NA	TRBV27	NA	TRBJ2-7	TGTGCCAGCAGTACCGGGACCGTCACCTACGAGCAGTACTTC	CASSTGTVTYEQYF
NA	TRBV4-1	NA	TRBJ1-5	TGCGCCAGCAGCCAAGCTTGGGGCGGACAGTTCCTATACCGCAATCAGCCCCAGCATTTT	CASSQAWGGQFLYRNQPQHF
TRBD2	TRBV28	NA	TRBJ2-7	TGTGCCAGCCGCCCCCAGGGAGGGAGCTCCTACGAGCAGTACTTC	CASRPQGGSSYEQYF
TRBD1	TRBV11-3	NA	TRBJ2-1	TGTGCCAGCAGCTCCCGGGGACAGCCGGGTGGCAATGAGCAGTTCTTC	CASSSRGQPGGNEQFF
NA	TRBV7-9	NA	TRBJ2-1	TGTGCCAGCAGCTTAGCGCGTGCGGGACGGGCCAATGAGCAGTTCTTC	CASSLARAGRANEQFF
TRBD1	TRBV5-4	NA	TRBJ2-7	TGTGCCAGCAGCCGGGAAGGGACAGGGGAGGACGAGCAGTACTTC	CASSREGTGEDEQYF
TRBD2	TRBV10-2	NA	TRBJ2-7	TGCGCCAGCACCCCTCGGTCACTAGCGGGAGGGCCGAACTACGAGCAGTACTTC	CASTPRSLAGGPNYEQYF
NA	TRBV6-4	NA	TRBJ1-5	TGTGCCACCAAAACCCGGGAGTTAAATCAGCCCCAGCATTTT	CATKTRELNQPQHF
NA	TRBV9	NA	TRBJ2-2	TGTGCCAGCAGCCGCACCGGGGAGCTGTTTTTT	CASSRTGELFF
TRBD2	TRBV28	NA	TRBJ2-7	TGTGCCAGCAGACGGGGACTAGCGGGAGTGGAGTCCTACGAGCAGTACTTC	CASRRGLAGVESYEQYF
TRBD2	TRBV6-1	NA	TRBJ2-7	TGTGCCAGCAGTGCCGGGACTAGCGGACCCTACGAGCAGTACTTC	CASSAGTSGPYEQYF
NA	TRBV18	NA	TRBJ2-7	TGTGCCAGCTCACCGGGAGCCAGCCCTCTCGAGCAGTACTTC	CASSPGASPLEQYF
NA	TRBV5-1	NA	TRBJ2-5	TGCGCCAGCAGCCCGTCGCCCCTGACGGATAAAGAGACCCAGTACTTC	CASSPSPLTDKETQYF
NA	TRBV5-5	NA	TRBJ2-7	TGTGCCAGCAGCTATCCCAATCCCGACTACGAGCAGTACTTC	CASSYPNPDYEQYF
NA	TRBV19	NA	TRBJ2-1	TGTGCCAGTCGGAGGGATCCCTACAATGAGCAGTTCTTC	CASRRDPYNEQFF
NA	TRBV7-9	once	TRBJ1-5	TGTGCCAGCAGCAGGGCCAGCAATCAGCCCCAGCATTTT	CASSRASNQPQHF
NA	TRBV7-9	NA	TRBJ2-1	TGTGCCAGCAGCAACGGGATGTACATAAATGAGCAGTTCTTC	CASSNGMYINEQFF
TRBD2	TRBV5-1	NA	TRBJ2-2	TGCGCCAGCAGCTTGTTGGGAACTAGCGGGCCGAACACCGGGGAGCTGTTTTTT	CASSLLGTSGPNTGELFF
TRBD1	TRBV7-9	NA	TRBJ2-6	TGTGCCAGCAGCTCCTGGACAGGTACCTCTGGGGCCAACGTCCTGACTTTC	CASSSWTGTSGANVLTF
TRBD2	TRBV7-9	NA	TRBJ2-1	TGTGCCAGCAGCTTAGCGCCGGTAGCGGGAGGATACTACAATGAGCAGTTCTTC	CASSLAPVAGGYYNEQFF
TRBD1	TRBV28	NA	TRBJ1-3	TGTGCCAGCATCTCAAGTGGGACAGATGGAAACACCATATATTTT	CASISSGTDGNTIYF
NA	TRBV4-3	NA	TRBJ2-3	TGCGCCAGCAGCCAAGATGGGGTCACAGATACGCAGTATTTT	CASSQDGVTDTQYF
TRBD1	TRBV18	NA	TRBJ1-4	TGTGCCAGCTCACCTGCAGGGGGCCAGGATGAAAAACTGTTTTTT	CASSPAGGQDEKLFF
NA	TRBV1	NA	TRBJ2-4	TGCACCAGCAGGCCTAGAGAGCCGGGACAGCAAAACATTCAGTACTTC	CTSRPREPGQQNIQYF